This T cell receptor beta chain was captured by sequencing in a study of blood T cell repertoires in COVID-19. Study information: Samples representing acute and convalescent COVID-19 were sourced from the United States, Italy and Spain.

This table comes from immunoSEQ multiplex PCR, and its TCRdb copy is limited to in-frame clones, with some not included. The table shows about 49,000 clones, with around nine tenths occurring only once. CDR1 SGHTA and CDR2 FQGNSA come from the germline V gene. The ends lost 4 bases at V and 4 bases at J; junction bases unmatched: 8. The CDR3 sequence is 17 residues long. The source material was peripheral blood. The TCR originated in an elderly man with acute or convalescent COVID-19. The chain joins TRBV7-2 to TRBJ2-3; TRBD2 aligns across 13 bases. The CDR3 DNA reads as TGTGCCAGCAGCTCAAGACTAGCGGGGGGTGGTGCAGATACGCAGTATTTT. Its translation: CASSSRLAGGGADTQYF. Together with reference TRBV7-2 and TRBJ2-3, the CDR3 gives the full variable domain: GAGVSQSPSNKVTEKGKDVELRCDPISGHTALYWYRQSLGQGLEFLIYFQGNSAPDKSGLPSDRFSAERTGGSVSTLTIQRTQQEDSAVYLCASSSRLAGGGADTQYFGPGTRLTVL.